These T cell receptor beta chains were read from a single sample in a study of shared clonotypes between healthy human individuals. The method was immunoSEQ multiplex PCR; TCRdb's version includes in-frame clones alone and lacks a portion of them. This table holds about 2 million clones, about 95% found once. Sample: naive CD8+ T cells sorted from blood. The receptors shown here come from a man in his late teens or twenties in good health. Each CDR3 is given with its conserved first and last residue. The D gene is left open where the match is weak.

TRBV4-3	TRBD2	TRBJ2-7	TGCGCCAGCAGCCAGGGGCTAGCGGGAGTTCGGTCCTACGAGCAGTACTTC	CASSQGLAGVRSYEQYF
TRBV9	TRBD1	TRBJ1-1	TGTGCCAGCAGCGAGGGGACAGGGGAACTGAACACTGAAGCTTTCTTT	CASSEGTGELNTEAFF
TRBV30	NA	TRBJ1-1	TGTGCCTGGAGTGAGGGGAATTCCGGCACTGAAGCTTTCTTT	CAWSEGNSGTEAFF
TRBV7-9	NA	TRBJ2-7	TGTGCCAGCAGCCCGGTGGGTCGGGGCGAGCAGTACTTC	CASSPVGRGEQYF
TRBV7-9	NA	TRBJ1-1	TGTGCCAGCAGCTTACAGGCAGGGGACACTGAAGCTTTCTTT	CASSLQAGDTEAFF
TRBV5-6	TRBD1	TRBJ2-7	TGTGCCAGCAGTCTAAAGACAGGGGGCGACGAGCAGTACTTC	CASSLKTGGDEQYF
TRBV28	NA	TRBJ1-6	TGTGCCAGCAGCCTAATACTAGGCCGCTATAATTCACCCCTCCACTTT	CASSLILGRYNSPLHF
TRBV7-9	NA	TRBJ2-5	TGTGCCAGCAGCCCGGATCAGGAGACCCAGTACTTC	CASSPDQETQYF
TRBV7-9	NA	TRBJ2-7	TGTGCCAGCAGCGCCGAGACTGTTTCCTACGAGCAGTACTTC	CASSAETVSYEQYF
TRBV6-6	NA	TRBJ1-1	TGTGCCAGCAGAGAAACAGGGTTCGCTGAAGCTTTCTTT	CASRETGFAEAFF
TRBV2	TRBD2	TRBJ2-7	TGTGCCAGCAGTGAATGGTCTAGCGGAGCGGGGGAGCAGTACTTC	CASSEWSSGAGEQYF
TRBV19	TRBD1	TRBJ1-1	TGTGCCAGTAGAACAGGGGGCTCTGAAGCTTTCTTT	CASRTGGSEAFF
TRBV7-8	NA	TRBJ2-1	TGTGCCGTACAAGACCCGGCGAATGAGCAGTTCTTC	CAVQDPANEQFF
TRBV13	NA	TRBJ2-2	TGTGCCAGCAGCTTAGGCAGGGTAGTGACCGGGGAGCTGTTTTTT	CASSLGRVVTGELFF
TRBV19	NA	TRBJ2-2	TGTGCCAGTAGAGGGGGTGGCACCGGGGAGCTGTTTTTT	CASRGGGTGELFF
TRBV9	NA	TRBJ2-3	TGTGCCAGCAGCGATGGGGGTTCAGATACGCAGTATTTT	CASSDGGSDTQYF
TRBV7-2	TRBD2	TRBJ2-1	TGTGCCAGCAGCCTAAACGAGGGAGGGCCTCGAGATGAGCAGTTCTTC	CASSLNEGGPRDEQFF
TRBV27	TRBD2	TRBJ2-1	TGTGCCAGCAGTTGGGGACTAGCGGGAGAGTTTAATGAGCAGTTCTTC	CASSWGLAGEFNEQFF
TRBV28	NA	TRBJ1-2	TGTGCCAGCAGCCCCGATGGCTGGGGTGACTATGGCTACACCTTC	CASSPDGWGDYGYTF
TRBV9	TRBD1	TRBJ2-1	TGTGCCAGTGGACAGGGGGTCGATGAGCAGTTCTTC	CASGQGVDEQFF
TRBV7-9	TRBD2	TRBJ2-7	TGTGCCAGCAGCTTAGAGCCTAGCGGGAGGAGGGAGCAGTACTTC	CASSLEPSGRREQYF
TRBV4-1	NA	TRBJ2-2	TGCGCCAGCAGCCACTTAAGGGGAACCGGGGAGCTGTTTTTT	CASSHLRGTGELFF
TRBV9	TRBD1	TRBJ1-2	TGTGCCAGCAGCGTAGATGGGACAGGCGGGTATGGCTACACCTTC	CASSVDGTGGYGYTF
TRBV27	NA	TRBJ1-6	TGTGCCAGCAGTTTAGAAGGGAGGGCAAGTTTTTATAATTCACCCCTCCACTTT	CASSLEGRASFYNSPLHF
TRBV4-3	NA	TRBJ1-2	TGCGCCAGCAGCACTACTGAGAACTATGGCTACACCTTC	CASSTTENYGYTF
TRBV6-1	NA	TRBJ2-1	TGTGCCAGCAGTGCCACCGTTTCAGGGTCGGGTGAGCAGTTCTTC	CASSATVSGSGEQFF